The rows below give T cell receptor beta chains drawn from one sample of a study of blood T cells in healthy people across ages. TCRdb analysed the 5' RACE reads with MiXCR anew, one entry per CDR3 protein. The table lists more than 700,000 distinct CDR3 sequences, about 48% of them singletons. Sequencing input: blood. These receptors all stem from a man at least 80 years old in good health. Both conserved end residues are part of each CDR3. D genes are given only for firm matches. Not every row has a clone size; where given, it reads once, few, many or a size class.

clone_size	d_call	v_call	j_call	cdr3_aa	cdr3_nt
.	.	TRBV28	TRBJ1-5	CASTTLWGGGRNQPQHF	TGTGCCAGCACCACGCTGTGGGGGGGAGGTCGCAATCAGCCCCAGCATTTT
.	TRBD2	TRBV28	TRBJ2-1	CASSPLPASGSHNEQFF	TGTGCCAGCAGTCCCCTCCCGGCTAGCGGGAGTCACAATGAGCAGTTCTTC
once	.	TRBV6-5	TRBJ1-1	CASSYLAPRGTEGTEAFF	TGTGCCAGCAGTTACTTAGCCCCCAGGGGCACAGAGGGTACTGAAGCTTTCTTT
.	TRBD1	TRBV5-1	TRBJ2-5	CASSWTGVAYEQYF	TGCGCCAGCAGCTGGACAGGGGTGGCTTATGAGCAGTACTTC
few	.	TRBV5-1	TRBJ2-7	CASSPPTGQDEQYF	TGCGCCAGCAGTCCTCCAACGGGGCAAGACGAGCAGTACTTC
.	.	TRBV15	TRBJ1-1	CATSTLITENTEAFF	TGTGCCACCAGCACACTGATCACAGAGAACACTGAAGCTTTCTTT
.	TRBD1	TRBV20-1	TRBJ2-1	CSANSGTATYNEQFF	TGCAGTGCTAATTCCGGGACAGCGACCTACAATGAGCAGTTCTTC
once	TRBD1	TRBV27	TRBJ1-2	CASSFSRQGSYGYTF	TGTGCCAGCAGTTTCAGCAGACAGGGTAGCTATGGCTACACCTTC
.	.	TRBV12-3/TRBV12-4	TRBJ1-2	CAITKGGGGMGNYGYTF	TGTGCCATCACCAAGGGGGGCGGAGGGATGGGAAACTATGGCTACACCTTC
.	TRBD2	TRBV20-1	TRBJ2-1	CSARSHYGTSGNEQFF	TGCAGTGCTAGATCCCACTACGGGACTAGCGGCAATGAGCAGTTCTTC
.	.	TRBV29-1	TRBJ2-7	CSVSGTGTSYEQYF	TGCAGCGTTTCCGGGACGGGGACCTCCTACGAGCAGTACTTC
.	TRBD2	TRBV10-3	TRBJ2-1	CATGLAGAVNEQFF	TGTGCCACGGGACTAGCGGGAGCTGTGAATGAGCAGTTCTTC
.	TRBD2	TRBV5-1	TRBJ2-1	CASSLGRLAGSEQFF	TGCGCCAGCAGCTTGGGCCGACTAGCGGGAAGTGAGCAGTTCTTC
.	.	TRBV9	TRBJ2-1	CASSVGLEQFF	TGTGCCAGCAGCGTAGGGCTAGAGCAGTTCTTC
.	.	TRBV4-1	TRBJ2-1	CASSHDPRGAGNEQFF	TGCGCCAGCAGCCACGACCCTAGGGGGGCGGGCAATGAGCAGTTCTTC
.	TRBD1	TRBV12-3/TRBV12-4	TRBJ2-5	CASSPIQGKQETQYF	TGTGCCAGCAGTCCGATACAGGGGAAACAAGAGACCCAGTACTTC
.	.	TRBV5-4	TRBJ1-6	CASSVGQLYNSPLHF	TGTGCCAGCAGCGTAGGACAGCTTTATAATTCACCCCTCCACTTT
.	.	TRBV3-1	TRBJ2-3	CASSQTVEYAYF	TGTGCCAGCAGCCAAACAGTGGAATACGCGTATTTT
.	.	TRBV7-9	TRBJ2-7	CASSTPGLSAEQYF	TGTGCCAGCAGCACCCCGGGACTGAGTGCCGAGCAGTACTTC
.	TRBD2	TRBV24-1	TRBJ2-7	CATSDSLAGEFNEQYF	TGTGCCACCAGTGATTCGCTAGCGGGAGAGTTCAATGAGCAGTACTTC
.	TRBD1	TRBV5-1	TRBJ2-7	CASSQTGVEQYF	TGCGCCAGCAGCCAGACAGGGGTCGAGCAGTACTTC
once	.	TRBV29-1	TRBJ1-2	CSVERGRPTYGYTF	TGCAGCGTTGAAAGGGGCAGACCCACCTATGGCTACACCTTC
.	TRBD2	TRBV7-2	TRBJ2-7	CASSHNSGNYEQYF	TGTGCCAGCAGTCATAATAGCGGGAACTACGAGCAGTACTTC
.	.	TRBV3-1	TRBJ1-3	CASSQGQSGAGNTIYF	TGTGCCAGCAGCCAAGGGCAATCGGGGGCTGGAAACACCATATATTTT
.	.	TRBV11-2	TRBJ1-1	CASSLRDYTEAFF	TGTGCCAGCAGTCTCAGGGATTACACTGAAGCTTTCTTT
few	TRBD1	TRBV29-1	TRBJ1-2	CSVGDRDGINYGYTF	TGCAGCGTTGGTGACAGGGATGGGATAAACTATGGCTACACCTTC
.	TRBD2	TRBV27	TRBJ2-5	CASSGLAGHPGQETQYF	TGTGCCAGCAGTGGACTAGCGGGCCACCCGGGGCAAGAGACCCAGTACTTC
.	.	TRBV27	TRBJ1-2	CASSSSGTANYGYTF	TGTGCCAGTTCTTCCTCAGGGACCGCTAACTATGGCTACACCTTC
few	.	TRBV7-9	TRBJ2-1	CASSASWDRGNEQFF	TGTGCCAGCAGCGCCAGTTGGGATCGAGGCAATGAGCAGTTCTTC
.	.	TRBV6-4	TRBJ2-3	CASSDSLLDTQYF	TGTGCCAGCAGTGACTCCCTACTAGATACGCAGTATTTT
.	TRBD2	TRBV4-1	TRBJ2-1	CASSQDWGSGASGYNEQFF	TGCGCCAGCAGCCAAGATTGGGGGAGCGGGGCTTCGGGATACAATGAGCAGTTCTTC
few	TRBD2	TRBV7-2	TRBJ2-7	CASSLRLAEYYEQYF	TGTGCCAGCAGCCTCCGTCTAGCGGAATACTACGAGCAGTACTTC
few	TRBD1	TRBV2	TRBJ1-2	CASSSGTGAHGYTF	TGTGCCAGCAGCTCCGGGACAGGGGCCCATGGCTACACCTTC
.	TRBD1	TRBV7-3	TRBJ1-2	CASSPQGASANYGYTF	TGTGCCAGCAGCCCGCAGGGGGCATCAGCTAACTATGGCTACACCTTC
.	TRBD2	TRBV10-3	TRBJ2-6	CAISESAGGPSGANVLTF	TGTGCCATCAGTGAGTCAGCGGGGGGTCCGTCTGGGGCCAACGTCCTGACTTTC
few	.	TRBV29-1	TRBJ2-5	CSGNGQLEETQYF	TGCAGCGGAAACGGTCAACTAGAGGAGACCCAGTACTTC
few	.	TRBV9	TRBJ1-2	CASSGVDYGYTF	TGTGCCAGCAGCGGGGTTGACTATGGCTACACCTTC
.	TRBD2	TRBV20-1	TRBJ2-7	CSADRTSGSGEQYF	TGCAGTGCCGACCGGACTAGCGGGAGTGGCGAGCAGTACTTC
.	.	TRBV10-3	TRBJ2-7	CAISEAGEGYEQYF	TGTGCCATCAGTGAGGCAGGGGAAGGCTACGAGCAGTACTTC
few	.	TRBV20-1	TRBJ2-7	CSARFTGGTYEQYF	TGCAGTGCTAGGTTTACGGGGGGCACATACGAGCAGTACTTC
.	.	TRBV29-1	TRBJ2-5	CSVEYRVGTQYF	TGCAGCGTTGAGTACAGGGTCGGGACCCAGTACTTC
.	.	TRBV28	TRBJ2-1	CASSLRLGGYNEQFF	TGTGCCAGCAGTTTAAGGTTAGGGGGGTACAATGAGCAGTTCTTC
.	.	TRBV7-2	TRBJ2-5	CASSPTAERQETQYF	TGTGCCAGCAGCCCCACCGCGGAGAGGCAAGAGACCCAGTACTTC
few	.	TRBV29-1	TRBJ2-7	CSVEQTYEQYF	TGCAGCGTTGAACAGACCTACGAGCAGTACTTC